This is a list of T cell receptor beta chains from one sample in a study of a mutant IDH1 vaccine in newly diagnosed glioma. These receptors are not linked to any known antigen. Method: immunoSEQ multiplex PCR; TCRdb's copy keeps in-frame clones and lacks some. The table records about 120,000 clones, about 82% of them present only once. The sample in question was PBMCs, obtained from a glioma patient whose treatment included an IDH1 peptide vaccine. These receptors were collected from a man aged 35-49 years with glioma. The CDR3 runs from the conserved cysteine through the conserved F or W. Fields, in order: CDR3 protein, V gene, CDR3 length.

CDR3 protein: CASRRRRGDEQYF
V gene: TRBV2
CDR3 length: 13

CDR3 protein: CAISALRGSGGSYEQYF
V gene: TRBV10-3
CDR3 length: 17

CDR3 protein: CASSAGGQNTEAFF
V gene: TRBV9
CDR3 length: 14

CDR3 protein: CASSPSSGIGYTF
V gene: TRBV6-5
CDR3 length: 13

CDR3 protein: CASSLAGHGLIGTQYF
V gene: TRBV5-4
CDR3 length: 16

CDR3 protein: CASQSKSNSGANVLTF
V gene: TRBV6-6
CDR3 length: 16

CDR3 protein: CASSHQGTYEQYF
V gene: TRBV5-6
CDR3 length: 13

CDR3 protein: CASSYSPQGWGNEQFF
V gene: TRBV6-5
CDR3 length: 16

CDR3 protein: CAIGGASMYEQYF
V gene: TRBV2
CDR3 length: 13

CDR3 protein: CASSARGGFNQPQHF
V gene: TRBV2
CDR3 length: 15

CDR3 protein: CASSLQGFYGGELFF
V gene: TRBV5-6
CDR3 length: 15

CDR3 protein: CASSLEGQGYQPQHF
V gene: TRBV5-1
CDR3 length: 15

CDR3 protein: CASIIAGNTGELFF
V gene: TRBV28
CDR3 length: 14

CDR3 protein: CASGETGANEKLFF
V gene: TRBV12-5
CDR3 length: 14

CDR3 protein: CASSVVPNPNYGYTF
V gene: TRBV5-1
CDR3 length: 15

CDR3 protein: CASSLDRALYEQYF
V gene: TRBV18
CDR3 length: 14

CDR3 protein: CARSRTGLPYEQYF
V gene: TRBV2
CDR3 length: 14

CDR3 protein: CASSYGTSAAYEQYF
V gene: TRBV7-8
CDR3 length: 15

CDR3 protein: CASTPPGNYGYTF
V gene: TRBV5-1
CDR3 length: 13

CDR3 protein: CASSRGGEHTDTQYF
V gene: TRBV5-1
CDR3 length: 15

CDR3 protein: CASIEEGRVETQYF
V gene: TRBV5-6
CDR3 length: 14

CDR3 protein: CASRVGQGARGYTF
V gene: TRBV2
CDR3 length: 14

CDR3 protein: CASRPRAGNSNQPQHF
V gene: TRBV2
CDR3 length: 16

CDR3 protein: CASSLGTYNEQFF
V gene: TRBV19
CDR3 length: 13